This TCR beta chain was profiled in a study of identical twins. Study-wide results and caveats: Out-of-frame beta sequences exhibited a weaker degree of excess twin sharing.

This clonotype showed up many times. Its specificity is unknown. Between the trimmed V and J ends, which lost 2 bases and 3 bases, there was a span of 14 bases. Germline V gene sequence: CDR1 SGHRS, CDR2 YFSETQ. The CDR3 sequence is 15 residues long. Template switching added a universal primer site, and cDNA bore unique molecular identifiers. TCRdb reprocessed the 5' RACE reads with MiXCR, giving one entry per CDR3 protein. The top ten hold roughly 2% of the sample, which has about 690,000 distinct CDR3 sequences, roughly 6% seen once. The gene calls are TRBV5-1 and TRBJ1-2; no reliable D call. Source material: naive T cells sorted from blood. The receptor was derived from a man between 18 and 29 years old in good health. CDR3 region: CASSFNRGSDYGYTF. CDR3 DNA: TGCGCCAGCAGCTTTAACAGAGGGTCCGACTATGGCTACACCTTC.